The sample holds a few counts of the clone carrying this T cell receptor beta chain. As yet, its antigen is unknown. The authors ran a second PCR of roughly 7 to 11 cycles using a sample-barcoded 5' primer and a J-beta primer mix. Each CDR3 protein is one row after TCRdb ran MiXCR on the 5' RACE reads. This sample yields approximately 700,000 distinct CDR3 sequences, of which about 30% are seen a single time; over 15% belongs to the top ten. This specimen belongs to a study of blood T cells in healthy people across ages. Findings and limits, study-wide: Because sorting was not performed, PBMCs prevented conclusive naive versus antigen-experienced comparison. The authors considered diversity estimates from one million T cells to be underestimates.

The V gene's germline CDR1 is SGHRS and CDR2 YFSETQ. V was pared by 4 bases and J by 7 bases, with 12 bases of the junction left unmatched. The CDR3 is made up of 16 amino acids. V gene TRBV5-1 combines with J gene TRBJ1-4; 8 nucleotides align to TRBD1. The sample was blood. The TCR sequence derives from a woman at least 80 years old in good health. CDR3 nucleotide sequence: TGCGCCAGCAGCCGGACAGGGCCAGGAGGGAGTGAAAAACTGTTTTTT. Residues: CASSRTGPGGSEKLFF. The variable domain in full, completed from reference TRBV5-1 and TRBJ1-4, reads KAGVTQTPRYLIKTRGQQVTLSCSPISGHRSVSWYQQTPGQGLQFLFEYFSETQRNKGNFPGRFSGRQFSNSRSEMNVSTLELGDSALYLCASSRTGPGGSEKLFFGSGTQLSVL.